This TCR beta chain was sequenced in a study of siplizumab effects on memory and regulatory T cells. Study findings and constraints: Naive T cells, seemingly more diverse than memory cells, seemed major alloresponse contributors. With siplizumab, mappable alloreactive CD4+ clones averaged 68.8% Treg-derived, versus around 28% in controls.

With respect to this clone: As yet, its antigen is unknown.

About 10^5 TCR templates were measured in each sample. The table came from immunoSEQ multiplex PCR; TCRdb's copy has only in-frame clones and leaves some out. The data show some 100,000 clones, 94% seen once. This TCR derives from a human donor in good health. Sequenced: non-Treg CD4+ T cells sorted from blood.

CDR3 residues: CASSGTYPPGLSYF. DNA of the CDR3: TGTGCCAGCAGCGGCACTTACCCTCCGGGACTCTCGTATTTT. The chain recombines TRBV27 with TRBJ2-3, with D perhaps TRBD2 (6 bases). V gave up 6 bases and J gave up 14 bases, with 24 bases separating them. Germline V CDR1 and CDR2: MNHEY, SMNVEV (reference sequence). The CDR3 totals 14 residues.